This entry lists 22 T cell receptor beta chains sequenced from one sample in a study of identical twins. TCRdb itself ran the 5' RACE reads through MiXCR, one entry per CDR3 protein. The data contain roughly 490,000 distinct CDR3 sequences, 14% of them singletons. This same sample was also part of a study on yellow fever vaccine responses in identical twins.

What was sequenced was CD4+ T cells sorted from blood. Receptor source: a woman aged 18-29 years in good health.

CDR3 coding DNA: TGTGCCAGCAGTTTCCCCGGGCGCGACGGTGTGCAGTACTTC. Translated: CASSFPGRDGVQYF. The rearrangement links TRBV12-3 or TRBV12-4 to TRBJ2-7; D call uncertain. The CDR3 length is 14 residues. Trimming shortened V by 3 bases and J by 9 bases, and 18 bases separated the two germline ends.

In its sample, this clonotype was seen many times. This chain links TRBV6-5 with TRBJ1-5; no reliable D call. The germline CDR1 and CDR2 sequences are MNHEY and SVGAGI. The CDR3 runs to 11 residues. V shed 6 bases and J shed 16 bases, with 16 bases lying between them. The CDR3 protein is CASRQRPSCHF. The CDR3 coding sequence is TGTGCCAGCAGACAGCGGCCCTCCTGCCATTTT.

This clonotype occurred many times. The rearrangement uses TRBV5-1 and TRBJ2-2, with D hard to call. CDR3 length: 13 amino acids. Trimming cost V 2 bases and J 7 bases, with 9 bases left between them. The germline gives CDR1 SGHRS, CDR2 YFSETQ. The CDR3 here is CASSLEVVGELFF. The CDR3 DNA reads TGCGCCAGCAGCTTAGAGGTCGTCGGGGAGCTGTTTTTT. Based on the CDR3 plus reference TRBV5-1 and TRBJ2-2, the full variable domain is KAGVTQTPRYLIKTRGQQVTLSCSPISGHRSVSWYQQTPGQGLQFLFEYFSETQRNKGNFPGRFSGRQFSNSRSEMNVSTLELGDSALYLCASSLEVVGELFFGEGSRLTVL.

There are many counts of this clonotype. The junction departs from the called germline gene at one end, perhaps through a read error. V and J are TRBV5-1 and TRBJ2-5; no clear D gene. Looked up from germline, CDR1 is SGHRS and CDR2 is YFSETQ. CDR3 length: 13 residues. The CDR3: CASSLLYQETQYF. For the CDR3, the DNA is TGTGCCAGCAGCTTGCTGTACCAAGAGACCCAGTACTTC.

This clonotype was seen many times. The rearrangement joins TRBV27 to TRBJ1-3; D is unclear. The germline V and J ends were trimmed by 2 bases and 6 bases, with 8 bases remaining between them. The CDR3 has 13 amino acids. Per germline, CDR1 MNHEY and CDR2 SMNVEV (reference sequence). The CDR3 coding sequence is TGTGCCAGCAGTTTACGGGGATCAAACACCATATATTTT. It is translated as CASSLRGSNTIYF.

The rearrangement joins TRBV12-5 to TRBJ2-5; 8 bases fit TRBD1. Per the germline V gene, CDR1 is LGHNT and CDR2 is FRNRAP. V shed 1 base, J shed 4 bases, and the junction held 2 bases outside the gene matches. The CDR3 has 14 amino acids. The CDR3 nucleotides are TGTGCTAGTGGTTTGGCCGGGACAGGAGAGACCCAGTACTTC. Its translation is CASGLAGTGETQYF.

This clonotype has just a few counts. V usage is TRBV3-1 and J usage is TRBJ1-2; D unresolved. CDR1 is LGHDT, CDR2 YNNKEL, per germline (reference sequence). The V gene lost 1 base and the J gene lost 8 bases, with 11 bases spanning the gap. This CDR3 is built from 13 residues. The CDR3 sequence: CASSQGAGGGYTF. For the CDR3, the DNA is TGTGCCAGCAGCCAAGGGGCCGGCGGGGGCTACACCTTC.

This clonotype was observed a handful of times. The J gene is TRBJ1-3, the V gene TRBV6-5; no clear D gene. The CDR3 consists of 15 residues. V was cut by 2 bases and J by 0 bases, with 8 bases left in between. Germline CDR1 reads MNHEY; CDR2 reads SVGAGI. The CDR3 region has the DNA TGTGCCAGCAGTTACGAGCTACGCTCTGGAAACACCATATATTTT. Protein: CASSYELRSGNTIYF.

This rearrangement joins TRBV11-2 to TRBJ2-7, with 7 bases identical to TRBD2. Germline V gene lookup returns CDR1 SGHAT and CDR2 FQNNGV. The CDR3 has 13 residues. Trimming removed 5 bases from V and 3 bases from J; junction bases left unmatched: 4. This chain's CDR3 is CASSTSVYYEQYF. CDR3 nucleotide sequence: TGTGCCAGCAGCACTAGCGTCTACTACGAGCAGTACTTC. The variable domain in full, with the rest retrieved from reference TRBV11-2 and TRBJ2-7, is EAGVAQSPRYKIIEKRQSVAFWCNPISGHATLYWYQQILGQGPKLLIQFQNNGVVDDSQLPKDRFSAERLKGVDSTLKIQPAKLEDSAVYLCASSTSVYYEQYFGPGTRLTVT.

This clonotype has a handful of counts. The chain carries TRBV6-2 or TRBV6-3 and TRBJ2-5; D remains unclear. From germline, CDR1 is MNHEY and CDR2 SVGEGT. V was pared by 0 bases and J by 6 bases, with 14 bases between. The CDR3 is 15 residues long. The CDR3 is CASSYSTRTGQTQYF. The CDR3 DNA sequence: TGTGCCAGCAGTTACTCGACGCGGACCGGGCAGACCCAGTACTTC.

The gene calls are TRBV7-2 and TRBJ1-1, with D hard to call. The V gene lost 3 bases and the J gene lost 4 bases, with 12 bases spanning the gap. The germline CDR1 and CDR2 sequences are SGHTA and FQGNSA. This CDR3 spans 14 amino acids. The CDR3 loop is CASSFGRLITEAFF. CDR3 sequence (DNA): TGTGCCAGCAGCTTCGGACGGCTGATCACTGAAGCTTTCTTT.

This clonotype has only a few counts. The V and J genes are TRBV5-1 and TRBJ2-7, with D perhaps TRBD2 (5 bases). Trimming took off 2 bases at V and 4 bases at J, with 13 bases between the two ends. The CDR3 runs to 14 residues. Germline CDR1 is SGHRS and CDR2 is YFSETQ. The CDR3 bases are TGCGCCAGCAGCTTATCACGGGGTTTGTACGAGCAGTACTTC. It specifies CASSLSRGLYEQYF.

The genes are TRBV25-1 and TRBJ2-3; 8 bases line up with TRBD1. The germline gives CDR1 MGHDK, CDR2 SYGVNS. The CDR3 is made up of 15 amino acids. The V gene end was trimmed by 6 bases and the J gene end by 2 bases; junction bases not matched to a gene: 7. This CDR3 is CASSTGTGNTDTQYF. CDR3 nucleotides: TGTGCCAGCAGCACCGGGACAGGTAACACAGATACGCAGTATTTT.

V gene TRBV20-1 combines with J gene TRBJ2-6; D may correspond to TRBD1 or TRBD2 (5 bases each). Germline lookup yields CDR1 DFQATT and CDR2 SNEGSKA (reference sequence). The length of the CDR3 is 18 residues. V lost 6 bases and J lost 2, with 23 bases in between. The CDR3 bases are TGCAGTGCCGCCCTCCCCGAGGGGCCACCCCCTGGGGCCAACGTCCTGACTTTC. It is translated as CSAALPEGPPPGANVLTF.

There are a few counts of this clonotype. CDR3 amino acids: CSARQGPDTQYF. The DNA for the CDR3 is TGCAGTGCTAGACAAGGGCCAGATACGCAGTATTTT. This chain connects TRBV20-1 to TRBJ2-3; no definite D call. The CDR3 length is 12 residues. Trimming stripped 2 bases from V and 4 bases from J, with 7 bases between. CDR1 is DFQATT, CDR2 SNEGSKA, per germline (reference sequence).

There are a few counts of this clonotype. The rearrangement uses TRBV7-2 and TRBJ2-5; a possible D gene is TRBD2 (5 bases). CDR1 and CDR2 (germline): SGHTA, FQGNSA. V lost 4 bases and J 3 bases, leaving 12 bases between the germline ends. The CDR3 consists of 14 residues. In DNA form, the CDR3 reads TGTGCCAGCAGCTCCCGGAGCGGAAAAGAGACCCAGTACTTC. This gives the protein CASSSRSGKETQYF.

This clonotype was counted between two and nine times. The J gene is TRBJ2-1, the V gene TRBV7-2; 10 nucleotides line up with TRBD2. This CDR3 is built from 17 residues. With 2 bases clipped from V and 9 bases from J, the junction kept 13 bases outside the gene matches. CDR1 is SGHTA and CDR2 is FQGNSA in the germline V gene. In DNA, the CDR3 is TGTGCCAGCAGCTTACGGAGCGGGAGGGCCCTCTTACTTGAGCAGTTCTTC. It codes for CASSLRSGRALLLEQFF. Using reference TRBV7-2 and TRBJ2-1 for the parts outside the CDR3, the full variable domain is GAGVSQSPSNKVTEKGKDVELRCDPISGHTALYWYRQSLGQGLEFLIYFQGNSAPDKSGLPSDRFSAERTGGSVSTLTIQRTQQEDSAVYLCASSLRSGRALLLEQFFGPGTRLTVL.

This chain connects TRBV18 to TRBJ2-1; 8 positions match TRBD1. Germline CDR1 and CDR2: KGHSH and LQKENI. V shed 3 bases and J 2 bases; nucleotides not matched to a gene: 9. The CDR3 spans 17 residues. CDR3 sequence (DNA): TGTGCCAGCTCACCTAGATTTGGACAGGGTCCCTACAATGAGCAGTTCTTC. Translating it yields CASSPRFGQGPYNEQFF.

This clonotype was seen repeatedly, ten times or more. The chain joins TRBV2 to TRBJ2-5; 7 bases line up with TRBD1. The CDR3 is 15 amino acids. Trimming took 5 bases from V and 4 from J; bases not matched to a gene: 10. Germline values: CDR1 SNHLY, CDR2 FYNNEI. In nucleotides, the CDR3 is TGTGCCAGCAGTTCCCAGGGGGTCCGAGGAGAGACCCAGTACTTC. Translated: CASSSQGVRGETQYF.

This rearrangement joins TRBV7-9 to TRBJ2-7; tentative D call: TRBD1 (5 bases). The CDR3 is 14 amino acids. Per germline, CDR1 SEHNR and CDR2 FQNEAQ (reference sequence). V was cut by 0 bases and J by 4 bases, with 10 bases left in between. The CDR3 DNA reads as TGTGCCAGCAGCTTAGCAGACAGCGAATACGAGCAGTACTTC. It yields the protein CASSLADSEYEQYF.

This clonotype was found a few times. The CDR3 spells CSVFRTGLNTEAFF. DNA for the CDR3: TGCAGCGTTTTTCGGACAGGGCTGAACACTGAAGCTTTCTTT. This chain connects TRBV29-1 to TRBJ1-1, with TRBD1 matching over 8 bases. The CDR3 runs to 14 residues. With V trimmed by 5 bases and J by 0 bases, 5 bases remained unmatched. CDR1 SQVTM and CDR2 ANQGSEA come from the germline V gene. The complete variable domain, with remaining parts taken from reference TRBV29-1 and TRBJ1-1, reads SAVISQKPSRDICQRGTSLTIQCQVDSQVTMMFWYRQQPGQSLTLIATANQGSEATYESGFVIDKFPISRPNLTFSTLTVSNMSPEDSSIYLCSVFRTGLNTEAFFGQGTRLTVV.

This clonotype was seen more than once but under ten times. This chain connects TRBV6-2 or TRBV6-3 to TRBJ2-2; D unresolved. The CDR3 is 13 residues long. Trimming pared 7 bases from V and 6 bases from J, leaving 12 bases between. Germline-derived CDR1 and CDR2 are MNHEY and SVGEGT. As DNA, the CDR3 is TGTGCCAGCACCCTATGGGCAGCCGGGGAGCTGTTTTTT. It yields the protein CASTLWAAGELFF.